The 3 T cell receptor beta chains presented below share a single source sample, sequenced in a study of radiation and T cells in renal cell carcinoma. This table comes from immunoSEQ multiplex PCR, and its TCRdb copy is limited to in-frame clones, with some not included. The profile shows 20,000 to 30,000 clones, roughly 50% of them singletons. Stated treatment: treatment-naive control, cytoreductive nephrectomy. Sequenced material: tumor tissue, taken from a patient whose treatment was nephrectomy without radiotherapy. Receptors originate from a man between 35 and 55 years old with renal cell carcinoma.

This clone was counted a few times. The rearrangement links TRBV2 to TRBJ2-7, with a tentative D call TRBD2 (7 bases). Germline V gene sequence: CDR1 SNHLY, CDR2 FYNNEI. V lost 0 bases, J lost 4 bases, and 13 bases lay in between. The CDR3 is 15 amino acids. The CDR3 reads CASSEARGGRYEQYV. The CDR3, as DNA: TGTGCCAGCAGTGAAGCACGCGGGGGCCGATACGAGCAGTACGTC.

This chain links TRBV5-6 with TRBJ1-5; no clear D. This CDR3 comprises 17 residues. Germline-derived CDR1 and CDR2 are SGHDT and YYEEEE. Between the trimmed V and J ends, which lost 4 bases and 2 bases, there was a span of 19 bases. CDR3 amino acids: CASSRRRGGFGNQPQHF. The CDR3 bases are TGTGCCAGCAGCCGGAGGCGGGGTGGATTCGGCAATCAGCCCCAGCATTTT. Full variable domain (rest looked up from reference TRBV5-6 and TRBJ1-5): DAGVTQSPTHLIKTRGQQVTLRCSPKSGHDTVSWYQQALGQGPQFIFQYYEEEERQRGNFPDRFSGHQFPNYSSELNVNALLLGDSALYLCASSRRRGGFGNQPQHFGDGTRLSIL.

This chain links TRBV7-2 with TRBJ1-2; a possible D gene is TRBD1 (5 bases). Between the trimmed V and J ends, which lost 5 bases and 6 bases, there was a span of 13 bases. Germline CDR1 is SGHTA and CDR2 is FQGNSA. This CDR3 contains 13 residues. In DNA, the CDR3 is TGTGCCAGCAGCCCAGGCAGGGAAGATGGCTACACCTTC. Translated: CASSPGREDGYTF.